The 32 T cell receptor beta chains given below trace back to one sample, sequenced in a study of T cell changes during pregnancy in multiple sclerosis. The data were produced by immunoSEQ multiplex PCR, yet TCRdb's version contains in-frame clones alone and is incomplete. This table has about 76,000 clones, 90% to 95% appearing once. Sample: peripheral blood, taken in the second trimester of pregnancy. Receptors were obtained from a female donor with multiple sclerosis, enrolled in a pregnancy study.

The rearrangement uses TRBV6-6 and TRBJ1-1; D ambiguous. Germline lookup yields CDR1 MNHNY and CDR2 SVGAGI (reference sequence). There are 15 residues in the CDR3. The V end was cut by 2 bases, the J end by 0 bases, with 10 bases between. CDR3 DNA sequence: TGTGCCAGCAGTTACGATCAGGCCCTGAACACTGAAGCTTTCTTT. Its protein product is CASSYDQALNTEAFF.

This chain joins TRBV6-4 and TRBJ2-1; TRBD1 matches at 8 bases. The germline V gene encodes CDR1 MRHNA and CDR2 SNTAGT. CDR3 length equals 14 residues. With V trimmed by 3 bases and J by 6 bases, 4 bases remained unmatched. CDR3 protein: CASSEGTGSNEQFF. In DNA, the CDR3 is TGTGCCAGCAGTGAAGGGACAGGAAGCAATGAGCAGTTCTTC.

This rearrangement joins TRBV7-9 to TRBJ1-2; 10 nucleotides agree with TRBD1. Trimming at V came to 8 bases and at J to 4 bases, leaving 13 bases not matched to a gene. The CDR3 consists of 16 residues. Germline V lookup: CDR1 SEHNR, CDR2 FQNEAQ (reference sequence). As DNA, the CDR3 is TGTGCCAGCGTCCAGACAGGGGGCGAGTACGGCTATGGCTACACCTTC. Its protein is CASVQTGGEYGYGYTF.

The rearrangement joins TRBV30 to TRBJ1-6, with 9 bases identical to TRBD1. This CDR3 has 17 residues. Germline V lookup: CDR1 GTSNPN, CDR2 SVGIG (reference sequence). Trimming cost V 1 base and J 6 bases; bases outside gene matches: 10. The CDR3 region has the DNA TGTGCCTGGAGTGCCGGCCCCCAGGGACAGGGTAATTCACCCCTCCACTTT. It encodes CAWSAGPQGQGNSPLHF.

The chain employs TRBV7-2 and TRBJ2-2, with D perhaps matching TRBD2 (5 bases). Trimming took 5 bases from V and 4 from J, leaving 14 bases between them. Germline V gene lookup returns CDR1 SGHTA and CDR2 FQGNSA. This CDR3 is built from 15 residues. The CDR3 sequence: CASSMAGGGTGELFF. CDR3 nucleotides: TGTGCCAGCAGCATGGCTGGCGGAGGCACCGGGGAGCTGTTTTTT.

V is TRBV6-1 and J is TRBJ2-6; no reliable D call. Germline-derived CDR1 and CDR2 are MNHNS and SASEGT. The CDR3 length is 13 residues. V was pared by 7 bases and J by 4 bases, with 8 bases between. The CDR3: CASILSGANVLTF. The CDR3 DNA reads TGTGCCAGCATCCTCTCCGGGGCCAACGTCCTGACTTTC.

The V and J genes are TRBV19 and TRBJ2-6, with 9 bases fitting TRBD2. The V segment lost 3 bases and the J segment 0 bases; nucleotides outside the gene matches: 9. The CDR3 has 19 amino acids. From germline, CDR1 is LNHDA and CDR2 SQIVND (reference sequence). The CDR3 sequence: CASSINRLAALSGANVLTF. Written as DNA, the CDR3 is TGTGCCAGTAGTATCAATCGACTAGCGGCCCTCTCTGGGGCCAACGTCCTGACTTTC.

The chain joins TRBV5-6 to TRBJ2-2; 13 bases agree with TRBD2. The CDR3 is 16 residues long. Germline V gives CDR1 SGHDT, CDR2 YYEEEE. V lost 4 bases and J lost 6; bases outside the gene matches: 6. CDR3 region: CASSGGLAGDPGELFF. CDR3 sequence (DNA): TGTGCCAGCAGCGGCGGACTAGCGGGGGATCCCGGGGAGCTGTTTTTT.

The gene calls are TRBV19 and TRBJ2-7; the D is unclear. From germline, CDR1 is LNHDA and CDR2 SQIVND (reference sequence). The CDR3 has 11 residues. The V end lost 5 bases, the J end lost 2 bases, and 4 bases lay between the germline ends. CDR3 sequence: CASSDTYEQYF. The CDR3 DNA follows: TGTGCCAGTAGTGACACCTACGAGCAGTACTTC.

Here the CDR3 reads CASSVSGGADTQYF. CDR3 nucleotides: TGTGCCAGCAGTGTGAGCGGGGGGGCGGATACGCAGTATTTT. The V and J genes are TRBV27 and TRBJ2-3; TRBD2 agrees at 10 bases. The CDR3 extends over 14 amino acids. J gave up 6 bases and V 5 bases, and 5 bases lay outside the gene matches. CDR1 MNHEY and CDR2 SMNVEV come from the germline V gene (reference sequence).

J is TRBJ1-4 and V is TRBV6-7; 8 bases line up with TRBD1. TRBV6-7 is designated an ORF whose function remains uncertain. After removal of 11 bases from V and 7 bases from J, the junction contained 9 bases not matched to a gene. This CDR3 is built from 13 residues. In DNA, the CDR3 is TGTGCCCCTTCGGACAGGGTGGCTGAAAAACTGTTTTTT. Encoded protein: CAPSDRVAEKLFF.

The chain's CDR3 is CASSDETGTSNTDTQYF. The CDR3 coding sequence is TGTGCCAGCAGTGATGAAACCGGGACTAGCAACACTGATACGCAGTATTTT. The chain recombines TRBV6-1 with TRBJ2-3; 9 bases align to TRBD2. The germline V gene encodes CDR1 MNHNS and CDR2 SASEGT. The length of the CDR3 is 17 residues. J was trimmed by 6 bases and V by 3 bases; bases with no gene match: 13.

This chain joins TRBV5-4 and TRBJ2-7; 9 nucleotides line up with TRBD1. V lost 0 bases to trimming and J lost 5 bases; unmatched junction nucleotides: 0. This CDR3 region has 13 residues. Germline loops: CDR1 SGHNT, CDR2 YYREEE (reference sequence). DNA for the CDR3: TGTGCCAGCAGCTTGGGACAGGGGGACGAGCAGTACTTC. Its protein product is CASSLGQGDEQYF.

This chain uses TRBV5-6 with TRBJ2-1; weak D call: TRBD2 (5 bases). The CDR3 is 13 amino acids. Trimming shortened V by 5 bases and J by 3 bases, and 9 bases separated the two germline ends. CDR1 is SGHDT and CDR2 is YYEEEE in the germline V gene. The CDR3 nucleotides read TGTGCCAGCAGTCTCCGGGACTACAATGAGCAGTTCTTC. Translation: CASSLRDYNEQFF.

The sample holds one count of this clone. The chain recombines TRBV14 with TRBJ1-1, with 7 nucleotides matching TRBD1. CDR1 SGHDN and CDR2 FVKESK come from the germline V gene. The CDR3 is 15 residues long. Trimming cost V 3 bases and J 3 bases; bases outside gene matches: 7. The CDR3 loop reads CASSQITGADTEAFF. CDR3 nucleotide sequence: TGTGCCAGCAGCCAGATTACAGGGGCCGACACTGAAGCTTTCTTT.

V usage is TRBV7-8 and J usage is TRBJ2-5; the D gene is possibly TRBD2 (5 bases). Germline assignment: CDR1 SGHVS and CDR2 FQNEAQ. The CDR3 covers 17 residues. V was cut by 4 bases and J by 3 bases, with 21 bases left in between. The CDR3 sequence is CASSSTVLRETKETQYF. The CDR3 DNA reads as TGTGCCAGCAGCTCCACGGTTCTACGGGAAACTAAAGAGACCCAGTACTTC.

The chain has TRBV28 and TRBJ1-5; D possibly corresponds to TRBD1 (5 bases). V was trimmed by 3 bases and J by 3 bases, leaving 12 bases between them. The CDR3 extends over 15 amino acids. CDR1 MDHEN and CDR2 SYDVKM come from the germline V gene. The CDR3 coding sequence is TGTGCCAGCAGTTTCCCGGGACTTGACAATCAGCCCCAGCATTTT. It codes for CASSFPGLDNQPQHF. Drawing the rest from reference TRBV28 and TRBJ1-5, the complete variable domain is DVKVTQSSRYLVKRTGEKVFLECVQDMDHENMFWYRQDPGLGLRLIYFSYDVKMKEKGDIPEGYSVSREKKERFSLILESASTNQTSMYLCASSFPGLDNQPQHFGDGTRLSIL.

The V gene is TRBV7-3, the J gene TRBJ2-5; 9 nucleotides line up with TRBD2. The trim removed 8 bases at V and 5 bases at J, leaving 12 bases unmatched. This CDR3 comprises 15 residues. The germline CDR1 and CDR2 sequences are SGHTA and FQGTGA. The CDR3: CASVCVAGGSETQYF. As DNA, the CDR3 is TGTGCCAGCGTGTGTGTGGCGGGGGGGAGCGAGACCCAGTACTTC. The entire variable domain, with the rest obtained from reference TRBV7-3 and TRBJ2-5, is as follows: GAGVSQTPSNKVTEKGKYVELRCDPISGHTALYWYRQSLGQGPEFLIYFQGTGAADDSGLPNDRFFAVRPEGSVSTLKIQRTERGDSAVYLCASVCVAGGSETQYFGPGTRLLVL.

The rearrangement links TRBV7-2 to TRBJ2-5; perhaps TRBD2 as D (6 bases). Trimming cost V 2 bases and J 2 bases, with 9 bases left between them. This CDR3 is built from 14 residues. In germline, CDR1 is SGHTA, CDR2 FQGNSA. The CDR3 protein is CASSLTLAQETQYF. The CDR3 region has the DNA TGTGCCAGCAGCTTAACACTAGCTCAAGAGACCCAGTACTTC.

This rearrangement joins TRBV2 to TRBJ2-1, with a tentative D call TRBD2 (5 bases). The V end was cut by 9 bases, the J end by 12 bases, with 15 bases between. Per germline, CDR1 SNHLY and CDR2 FYNNEI. CDR3 length equals 11 residues. Here the CDR3 reads CASVVGVRQFF. The CDR3 nucleotides read TGTGCCAGTGTCGTCGGGGTTCGGCAGTTCTTC.

This chain links TRBV5-1 with TRBJ2-1; a possible D gene is TRBD2 (6 bases). V dropped 3 bases and J dropped 7 bases, with 14 bases sitting between them. The V gene's germline CDR1 is SGHRS and CDR2 YFSETQ. The CDR3 is 14 residues long. CDR3 residues: CASSSGPGGNEQFF. In DNA form, the CDR3 reads TGCGCCAGCAGCTCCGGGCCCGGAGGGAATGAGCAGTTCTTC.

The chain employs TRBV5-1 and TRBJ2-1, with 11 bases identical to TRBD2. The CDR3 has 16 residues. Germline lookup yields CDR1 SGHRS and CDR2 YFSETQ. Losses at the gene ends were 4 bases for V and 7 bases for J; bases not matched to a gene: 10. DNA for the CDR3: TGCGCCAGCAGCACAGATAGCGGGGGGGCCGCGAATGAGCAGTTCTTC. This encodes CASSTDSGGAANEQFF.

The J gene is TRBJ2-5, the V gene TRBV7-9; TRBD2 agrees at 8 bases. The CDR3 is 15 residues long. CDR1 is SEHNR, CDR2 FQNEAQ, per germline (reference sequence). J gave up 5 bases and V 1 base, and 6 bases lay outside the gene matches. In nucleotides, the CDR3 is TGTGCCAGCAGCTTAGGTATCAGCGGGGGCGAGACCCAGTACTTC. It is translated as CASSLGISGGETQYF.

The genes are TRBV5-4 and TRBJ1-4; 10 nucleotides align to TRBD1. This CDR3 spans 15 amino acids. V lost 0 bases, J lost 8 bases, and 4 bases stayed unmatched. The germline gives CDR1 SGHNT, CDR2 YYREEE (reference sequence). The chain's CDR3 is CASSLGDRGGEKLFF. As DNA, the CDR3 is TGTGCCAGCAGCTTGGGGGACAGGGGAGGAGAAAAACTGTTTTTT.

The sample holds one count of this clone. The chain links TRBV7-3 to TRBJ1-6; D perhaps matches TRBD1 (5 bases). Trimming removed 3 bases from V and 11 bases from J, with 11 bases in between. This CDR3 contains 13 residues. Per germline, CDR1 SGHTA and CDR2 FQGTGA. In nucleotides, the CDR3 is TGTGCCAGCAGCTTGCAGGGTCGGCCACCCCTCCACTTT. It specifies CASSLQGRPPLHF.

As concerns this clone: Distinct nucleotide sequences in the sample also encode this CDR3. This sequence joins TRBV7-9 and TRBJ1-1; a weak D match, TRBD1 (6 bases). Germline lookup yields CDR1 SEHNR and CDR2 FQNEAQ (reference sequence). The CDR3 runs to 13 residues. The V and J ends lost 6 bases and 1 base respectively, with 9 bases between them. CDR3 bases: TGTGCCAGCAGTTCACAGGGGAACACTGAAGCTTTCTTT. Protein sequence: CASSSQGNTEAFF.

The rearrangement joins TRBV5-1 to TRBJ2-3, with TRBD2 matching over 10 bases. CDR1 and CDR2 from the germline V gene are SGHRS and YFSETQ. This CDR3 contains 16 residues. V lost 5 bases to trimming and J lost 3 bases; unmatched junction nucleotides: 9. CDR3 in DNA: TGCGCCAGCAGACTTACCCCTAGCGGGAGAACAGATACGCAGTATTTT. Amino acids: CASRLTPSGRTDTQYF.

V is TRBV6-5 and J is TRBJ2-1; possibly TRBD2 for D (6 bases). Between the trimmed V and J ends, which lost 2 bases and 7 bases, there was a span of 6 bases. Germline CDR1 and CDR2: MNHEY and SVGAGI. CDR3 size: 12 residues. The CDR3 loop is CASSYGGNEQFF. The CDR3 nucleotides are TGTGCCAGCAGTTACGGGGGGAATGAGCAGTTCTTC.

The chain couples TRBV9 to TRBJ2-1; 10 positions agree with TRBD2. Germline CDR1 SGDLS, CDR2 YYNGEE. The CDR3 is 16 amino acids. V lost 3 bases to trimming and J lost 5 bases; unmatched junction nucleotides: 8. As DNA, the CDR3 is TGTGCCAGCAGCGGTCGACTAGCGGGCCAGAACAATGAGCAGTTCTTC. Translating gives CASSGRLAGQNNEQFF.

This clone showed up just once. The chain links TRBV6-6 to TRBJ1-5, with 8 bases aligning to TRBD1. There are 14 residues in the CDR3. Trimming removed 5 bases from V and 4 bases from J; junction bases left unmatched: 4. The germline CDR1 and CDR2 sequences are MNHNY and SVGAGI (reference sequence). CDR3 sequence: CASSETGVNQPQHF. The CDR3 DNA reads TGTGCCAGCAGTGAGACAGGGGTAAATCAGCCCCAGCATTTT.

This chain uses TRBV2 with TRBJ1-5, with D possibly being TRBD1 (5 bases). Germline V lookup: CDR1 SNHLY, CDR2 FYNNEI. V gave up 8 bases and J gave up 3 bases, with 11 bases separating them. The CDR3 is made up of 13 amino acids. CDR3 sequence (DNA): TGTGCCAGCCAGGGTCCCGTCAATCAGCCCCAGCATTTT. Its protein is CASQGPVNQPQHF.

The chain carries TRBV2 and TRBJ2-1, with TRBD2 identical over 9 bases. The V gene end was trimmed by 1 base and the J gene end by 5 bases; junction bases not matched to a gene: 3. Germline assignment: CDR1 SNHLY and CDR2 FYNNEI. The CDR3 totals 15 residues. DNA for the CDR3: TGTGCCAGCAGTGAAGGAGGGACTAGCCACAATGAGCAGTTCTTC. This encodes CASSEGGTSHNEQFF.